The TCR beta chain described here comes from a study of STAT5B mutations in CD4+ large granular lymphocyte leukemia. Study findings and constraints: 8/27 top patient clones versus 2/35 control clones were TRBV06-family.

Libraries were prepared by immunoSEQ multiplex PCR; TCRdb keeps only in-frame clonotypes and omits some of them. The table records 35,000 or so clones, around nine tenths of them present only once. Per germline, CDR1 SGHRS and CDR2 YFSETQ. CDR3 size: 13 residues. The ends were cut back, 0 bases at V and 9 bases at J, with 10 bases in the middle. The sample holds a few counts of this clone. Its target is not known. The receptor comes from a human donor in good health. The specimen was CD4+ T cells from blood buffy coats. The gene calls are TRBV5-1 and TRBJ2-1; D unclear. CDR3 nucleotide sequence: TGCGCCAGCAGCTTGGACCAGCCGGGTGAGCAGTTCTTC. Protein: CASSLDQPGEQFF.